This T cell receptor beta chain was captured by sequencing in a study of cytomegalovirus exposure and HLA in healthy donors (dated by TCRdb to about 2017). Concerning the study at large: According to an earlier analysis of 550 to 750 of the donors, about 179 million T cells yielded roughly 110 million unique TCR beta sequences and less than 300 Gb of sequence data. Typing coverage varied by locus: roughly 629-640 donors for A, B, C, DRB1 and DQB1; 522 for DQA1; about 590 for DPA1; approximately 490 for DPB1. In the later analysis, no new phenotypic data were used to find candidate immune exposures; instead, reliance was placed on TCR beta sequences and their occurrence across donors. Across under 500 genotyped donors of the cohort, an average of about 220,000 unique TCR beta nucleotide sequences per donor were sequenced, and approximately 17% of those sequences were non-productive. A later genetic analysis used genome-wide SNP genotypes for about three fifths of the 666 donors, treating that subset as a discovery cohort. Roughly 300 gigabases of sequencing data and tens of millions of unique TCR sequences made up an early release that covered around 640 HLA-typed donors. To predict cytomegalovirus infection status, the study brought together high-throughput TCR immunosequencing, statistical association of individual TCRs with disease status, and machine learning. A later analysis re-analyzed previously published TCR beta repertoires from several hundred donors and added high-resolution HLA genotyping to study TCR occurrence patterns. A separate validation cohort of roughly 130 different subjects was used in addition to the 666-subject first cohort. All discovery cohort repertoires had been generated using a single sequencing platform. The study profiled the T cell repertoires of 500 to 800 subjects by immunosequencing and related them to cytomegalovirus serostatus. The study aimed to test whether cataloging public T cell receptors could reveal signatures of past pathogen exposure. Among the approximately 400 genotyped donors, around 81% belonged to the genetic ancestry cluster associated with self-reported Caucasian donors. HLA typing included class I and class II loci at four-digit resolution. About five DR-DQ haplotypes were treated as single units for association and clustering because of strong linkage in the cohort. Donor age, sex, ethnicity and CMV serostatus were compiled alongside the repertoire data. To decide whether each TCR beta V gene segment behaved as functional or pseudogenic, an earlier analysis of several hundred of the donors relied on high-throughput TCR beta sequencing.

The full study reports these points: Because some donors lacked HLA typing at each locus, the association tests relied only on the typed subset. Strong co-occurrence of HLA alleles, especially DR and DQ, made assigning TCR associations to individual alleles difficult. Broadly in line with IMGT annotations, most TCR beta V segments showed up in productive rearrangements about 87% or about 30% of the time in an earlier analysis of 587 of the donors. According to a later analysis, TCR association rates differed among HLA loci, with DRB1 alleles showing the most associated TCRs and HLA-C alleles showing the fewest. Because counts were too low, around 18 rarely observed V segments, including chromosome 9 orphons, were left out of the earlier analysis of over 550 of the donors. Some IMGT-functional V segments, including TRBV6-2 and TRBV6-3, could not be distinguished by the 87-base-pair reads and were therefore excluded. A further reported finding was that TCR beta sequences accurately predicted the HLA-A and HLA-B alleles for most subjects in the first cohort. Most TCR sequences were seen in very few donors, while some public TCRs were found in many individuals. Roughly uniform sequencing depth across donors was assumed in presence/absence analyses, although this assumption may not hold. Compared with equally common non-associated chains, HLA-associated TCR beta chains in a later analysis were more clonally expanded and had lower generation probabilities. The sequencing pipeline was judged likely to have produced a cluster of highly shared sequence variants as a technical artifact. For the cohort, immune exposure information was limited to CMV serostatus. According to a later analysis, most CMV-associated TCR beta chains appeared to be HLA-restricted, and the HLA associations seemed to be driven largely by CMV exposure. In a later genetic analysis, fewer N-insertions in productive TCRs were reported among donors in an Asian-associated ancestry cluster than the roughly 700-donor mean. The authors suggested that the approach could potentially be extended to other disease states and immunological phenotypes. The study listed 150 to 200 TCR beta chains as associated with cytomegalovirus. Correlated functional status among segregating V segments might reflect linkage disequilibrium, but an unknown experimental factor could not be ruled out. Specific HLA alleles were associated with 15,000 to 20,000 TCR beta sequences at a false discovery rate of 0.05 in a later analysis. Only TCR beta chains were sequenced in this cohort, and the absence of alpha or paired-chain data limited detectable features. In vitro tests confirmed that a few of the cytomegalovirus-associated TCR beta chains recognize cytomegalovirus antigens. In both the original and validation cohorts, the classifier was reported to diagnose cytomegalovirus status with high specificity and sensitivity. A later analysis reported that several top co-occurrence clusters appeared linked to parvovirus B19, influenza, CMV and Epstein-Barr virus. In a later genetic analysis, a missense DCLRE1C variant was associated with V-gene and J-gene trimming of TCR beta chains, and the association was replicated in an independent cohort.

The protocol used for the library was the immunoSEQ multiplex PCR assay. The multiplex PCR relied on a mix of 60 forward primers for TCR Vbeta segments and 13 reverse primers for TCR Jbeta segments. A multiplex PCR assay on genomic DNA amplified the CDR3 region of rearranged TCR beta genes. The amplified TCR beta libraries were sequenced on the Illumina HiSeq System as 87-base-pair reads. As for the authors' bioinformatics: A later analysis tallied approximately 87 million unique TCR beta chains across the 666 repertoires, and approximately 9.9 million of those chains were shared by two or more donors. A nearest-neighbor algorithm error-corrected the raw reads and collapsed the reads into unique sequences, merging closely related sequences to remove PCR and sequencing errors. To assign V, D and J gene segments, CDR3 sequences were aligned to IMGT reference sequences. For a sequence to be retained, at least a six-nucleotide match to both a V gene segment and a J gene segment was required. Rearrangements were classified as productive when the CDR3 lacked stop codons and remained in frame with V and J, and all other rearrangements were classified as non-productive. CDR3 was defined by IMGT convention, running from the second conserved V-encoded cysteine to the conserved J-encoded phenylalanine. Sequences without an unambiguous match to a single V gene segment were excluded from the earlier analysis of approximately 600 of the donors. In an earlier analysis of almost 600 of the donors, a V segment was called functional when productive rearrangements were above 56.7%, and segregating when the standard deviation between donors exceeded 5%. A statistical classification framework was developed to diagnose cytomegalovirus status using the catalog of TCR beta chain sequences. A later analysis assigned V and J genes by comparing TCR nucleotide sequences with IMGT/GENE-DB human TR gene sequences. Using the TCRdist pipeline, a later analysis assigned CDR3 sequences along with most-parsimonious VDJ recombination scenarios. In a later analysis, each TCR beta chain was defined by its CDR3 amino acid sequence together with its V-gene family, and reads lacking a unique V-gene family were excluded. To address suspected cross-contamination and a sequencing artifact, a later analysis removed 592 highly shared, low-generation-probability nucleotide sequences. For each public chain, a later analysis derived a clonal expansion index from normalized ranks of inferred template counts within each repertoire. Generation probabilities in a later analysis came from a VDJ recombination model fitted to out-of-frame rearrangements, and those results were checked against IGoR. Hypergeometric tests were used in a later analysis to score TCR-TCR, TCR-HLA and TCR-CMV co-occurrence, with a repertoire-size bias correction applied to the TCR pairs. A later analysis estimated false discovery rates by permuting HLA or CMV assignments 20 times. A later analysis grouped co-occurring TCRs with DBSCAN, adding TCRdist sequence similarity when clustering within HLA-allele-positive subsets. Repertoires with fewer than 30,000 or more than 120,000 public chains were left out of co-occurrence clustering, as were five repertoires with anomalous nucleotide sharing. TCRdb carries this immuneACCESS record with in-frame sequences only. Its versions omit some clonotypes, under half of them owing to an unresolved V gene in the studies checked, with the rest unexplained. The V and J calls and clone size were taken over from that table, and D and trimming were inferred from the DNA. The table for this sample lists over 95,000 clones; over 65% of them were counted only once. More than 3% of the sample belongs to the ten largest clones.

The CDR3 runs 14 residues from the cysteine to the phenylalanine. Here the CDR3 DNA is all that survives: 42 bases in frame from base 1. After removal of 6 bases from V and 6 bases from J, the junction retains 11 bases not matched to a gene. As encoded in the germline V gene, CDR1 is MNHNS while CDR2 is SASEGT. In regard to this clone: Its antigen is unknown. No much larger clone is present one base from it, and per-base qualities are unavailable.

In total, around 600 healthy bone marrow donors made up the cohort. Cohort members were all nominally healthy when sampled, although unrecorded immune exposures were likely present. The donor was CMV seronegative and was included in the group of a few hundred seronegative cohort members. Every donor gave a peripheral blood sample, and the peripheral blood mononuclear cells from that sample were used for TCR beta sequencing. Genomic DNA extraction from the blood cell samples was performed with the Qiagen DNeasy Blood Extraction Kit. The chain employs TRBV6-1 and TRBJ2-7; TRBD1 fits 7 bases in the junction. The specimen was PBMCs. The TCR comes from a middle-aged man in good health and CMV-seronegative. The bases read TGTGCCAGCAGCTATTACCCACAGGGGTCCGAGCAGTACTTC. The translation is CASSYYPQGSEQYF.